One sample yielded the 9 T cell receptor beta chains listed below, sequenced in a study of T cell responses to AZD1222 COVID-19 vaccine. Clones were read by immunoSEQ multiplex PCR, and TCRdb kept only the in-frame ones, dropping some. The sample lists 95,000 to 100,000 clones, 85% to 90% seen once, with about 17% in the top ten. The specimen comprised peripheral blood, sampled 28 days after the second AZD1222 dose. The source of these receptors is an adult who received the AZD1222 COVID-19 vaccine.

The V gene is TRBV3-1 (or the pseudogene TRBV3-2), the J gene TRBJ2-3; D is uncertain. This CDR3 region has 15 residues. V was trimmed by 1 base and J by 7 bases, leaving 15 bases between them. Germline CDR1 reads LGHDT; CDR2 reads YNNKEL (reference sequence). The CDR3 coding sequence is TGTGCCAGCAGCCAAGGAAATTTCGCCTACCATACGCAGTATTTT. Translating gives CASSQGNFAYHTQYF.

V usage is TRBV27 and J usage is TRBJ2-3, with a weak D call TRBD2 (5 bases). The V and J ends lost 5 bases and 2 bases respectively, with 14 bases between them. CDR3 length: 15 residues. Germline loops: CDR1 MNHEY, CDR2 SMNVEV (reference sequence). In nucleotides, the CDR3 is TGTGCCAGCAGTACCGGGGATTATTTCACAGATACGCAGTATTTT. This encodes CASSTGDYFTDTQYF.

The gene calls are TRBV7-2 and TRBJ1-1, with D tentatively TRBD1 (5 bases). The CDR3 extends over 14 amino acids. V was cut by 1 base and J by 5 bases, with 11 bases left in between. Germline V lookup: CDR1 SGHTA, CDR2 FQGNSA. CDR3 nucleotide sequence: TGTGCCAGCAGCTTAGTGGCAGGGAGTACTGAAGCTTTCTTT. This codes for CASSLVAGSTEAFF.

The chain employs TRBV15 and TRBJ1-3; D might be TRBD1 (6 bases). From germline, CDR1 is LNHNV and CDR2 YYDKDF (reference sequence). The CDR3 is 17 amino acids. Trimming cost V 4 bases and J 0 bases, with 16 bases left between them. CDR3 bases: TGTGCCACCAGCACCTCCGGGACATCCAACTCTGGAAACACCATATATTTT. It encodes CATSTSGTSNSGNTIYF.

The chain joins TRBV7-9 to TRBJ2-5, with TRBD1 identical over 7 bases. With V trimmed by 5 bases and J by 5 bases, 8 bases remained unmatched. The CDR3 runs 14 residues. CDR1 and CDR2 from the germline V gene are SEHNR and FQNEAQ (reference sequence). CDR3 protein: CASSRSGRGETQYF. CDR3 in DNA: TGTGCCAGCAGCCGATCGGGCAGGGGGGAGACCCAGTACTTC.

The genes are TRBV30 and TRBJ1-2, with 8 bases fitting TRBD1. The length of the CDR3 is 15 residues. Trimming took 3 bases from V and 2 from J; bases not matched to a gene: 8. The germline gives CDR1 GTSNPN, CDR2 SVGIG (reference sequence). CDR3 in amino acids: CAWRVSTGANYGYTF. The CDR3 DNA follows: TGTGCCTGGAGGGTTTCGACAGGGGCAAACTATGGCTACACCTTC.

The rearrangement uses TRBV14 and TRBJ2-3; TRBD2 aligns across 11 bases. The CDR3 extends over 15 amino acids. In germline, CDR1 is SGHDN, CDR2 FVKESK. With 3 bases clipped from V and 3 bases from J, the junction kept 2 bases outside the gene matches. For the CDR3, the DNA is TGTGCCAGCAGCCATACTAGCGGGAGAACAGATACGCAGTATTTT. Protein sequence: CASSHTSGRTDTQYF.

This clone was found once. This chain joins TRBV2 and TRBJ2-7; 7 bases line up with TRBD1. The CDR3 spans 14 residues. Looked up from germline, CDR1 is SNHLY and CDR2 is FYNNEI. Unmatched junction bases numbered 8, after V lost 5 bases and J lost 4 bases. CDR3 sequence: CASSRDSGIYEQYF. The CDR3 DNA follows: TGTGCCAGCAGTCGGGACAGCGGAATATACGAGCAGTACTTC.

The rearrangement joins TRBV7-9 to TRBJ2-5; 9 nucleotides align to TRBD1. The CDR3 extends over 14 amino acids. Germline V gene sequence: CDR1 SEHNR, CDR2 FQNEAQ (reference sequence). With 4 bases clipped from V and 5 bases from J, the junction kept 5 bases outside the gene matches. CDR3 DNA: TGTGCCAGCAGCTCTCTAGGACAGGGGGAGACCCAGTACTTC. Its protein product is CASSSLGQGETQYF. The full variable domain, with the rest looked up from reference TRBV7-9 and TRBJ2-5, is DTGVSQNPRHKITKRGQNVTFRCDPISEHNRLYWYRQTLGQGPEFLTYFQNEAQLEKSRLLSDRFSAERPKGSFSTLEIQRTEQGDSAMYLCASSSLGQGETQYFGPGTRLLVL.